These T cell receptor beta chains were read from a single sample in a study of blood T cell repertoires in COVID-19. Method: immunoSEQ multiplex PCR; TCRdb's copy keeps in-frame clones and lacks some. The repertoire holds roughly 230,000 clones, with roughly 91% as singletons. The sequenced sample was PBMCs or T cells enriched from blood (not recorded which). The receptors here all came from a man between 25 and 39 years old in a cohort exposed to, infected with or recovered from COVID-19 (not recorded which). Each CDR3 is given with its conserved first and last residue. The order of the fields is D gene, clone size, V gene, J gene, CDR3 protein, CDR3 DNA. The D gene is left open where the match is weak. Rows may omit the clone size; those that give it use once, few, many or a size class.

.	.	TRBV5-1	TRBJ1-1	CASSLGKGGQNTEAFF	TGCGCCAGCAGCTTGGGGAAGGGAGGCCAGAACACTGAAGCTTTCTTT
.	.	TRBV6-5	TRBJ1-4	CASSLGVGLGEKLFF	TGTGCCAGCAGTTTAGGGGTGGGGCTTGGAGAAAAACTGTTTTTT
.	.	TRBV6-5	TRBJ2-5	CASSYTSGRNQETQYF	TGTGCCAGCAGTTACACCTCGGGTAGGAACCAAGAGACCCAGTACTTC
.	.	TRBV6-5	TRBJ1-2	CASSYASSGGGYGYTF	TGTGCCAGCAGTTACGCCTCCTCGGGTGGAGGATATGGCTACACCTTC
TRBD1	.	TRBV27	TRBJ1-6	CASSVGTGVSPLHF	TGTGCCAGCAGTGTAGGAACAGGGGTTTCACCCCTCCACTTT
TRBD1	.	TRBV6-5	TRBJ1-4	CASSRDRANEKLFF	TGTGCCAGCAGCCGGGACAGAGCTAATGAAAAACTGTTTTTT
TRBD2	.	TRBV6-4	TRBJ2-2	CASSLLAGDTGELFF	TGTGCCAGCAGCCTACTAGCGGGAGACACCGGGGAGCTGTTTTTT
TRBD1	.	TRBV5-4	TRBJ1-2	CASSSTGQGQNYGYTF	TGTGCCAGCAGCAGCACGGGACAGGGTCAAAACTATGGCTACACCTTC
.	.	TRBV7-8	TRBJ1-6	CASSLARRAYNSPLHF	TGTGCCAGCAGCTTAGCGAGGCGGGCATATAATTCACCCCTCCACTTT
.	.	TRBV9	TRBJ2-6	CASSNSQGTPSGANVLTF	TGTGCCAGCAGTAACTCACAGGGTACCCCCTCTGGGGCCAACGTCCTGACTTTC
.	once	TRBV29-1	TRBJ1-5	CSVGGLNQPQHF	TGCAGCGTTGGCGGGCTGAATCAGCCCCAGCATTTT
.	.	TRBV6-5	TRBJ2-2	CASSYSTQNTGELFF	TGTGCCAGCAGTTACTCGACACAGAACACCGGGGAGCTGTTTTTT
.	.	TRBV6-4	TRBJ2-1	CASSDNPGHSYNEQFF	TGTGCCAGCAGTGACAATCCAGGCCACTCCTACAATGAGCAGTTCTTC
.	.	TRBV9	TRBJ1-3	CASSVGGRGGTGNTIYF	TGTGCCAGCAGCGTAGGGGGCCGGGGAGGGACTGGAAACACCATATATTTT
TRBD1	few	TRBV19	TRBJ2-7	CASSQTGRFMYEQYF	TGTGCCAGTAGCCAGACAGGGCGATTTATGTACGAGCAGTACTTC
TRBD2	.	TRBV10-3	TRBJ2-1	CAISESSGGVYNEQFF	TGTGCCATCAGTGAGTCTAGCGGGGGGGTATACAATGAGCAGTTCTTC
TRBD2	.	TRBV5-1	TRBJ2-2	CASSYSSSGSGTGELFF	TGCGCCAGCAGCTACAGCTCTAGCGGGAGTGGGACCGGGGAGCTGTTTTTT
.	.	TRBV6-2/TRBV6-3	TRBJ1-5	CASSYATVNQPQHF	TGTGCCAGCAGTTACGCGACAGTCAATCAGCCCCAGCATTTT
TRBD2	.	TRBV7-9	TRBJ2-3	CASSPWRGRGTDTQYF	TGTGCCAGCAGCCCTTGGCGTGGGAGGGGCACAGATACGCAGTATTTT
TRBD2	.	TRBV6-4	TRBJ2-1	CASSHLAEGANEQFF	TGTGCCAGCAGTCATCTAGCGGAAGGGGCCAATGAGCAGTTCTTC
.	.	TRBV2	TRBJ1-4	CASSEGGPYTNEKLFF	TGTGCCAGCAGTGAAGGGGGGCCCTACACTAATGAAAAACTGTTTTTT
.	.	TRBV16	TRBJ1-1	CASSQSWQGTTEAFF	TGTGCCAGCAGCCAATCCTGGCAGGGGACCACTGAAGCTTTCTTT
.	.	TRBV27	TRBJ1-2	CASSIGAPPGYGYTF	TGTGCCAGCAGTATAGGGGCCCCTCCGGGCTATGGCTACACCTTC
TRBD1	.	TRBV7-9	TRBJ1-1	CASSAGTGGTEAFF	TGTGCCAGCAGCGCCGGGACAGGGGGCACTGAAGCTTTCTTT
.	.	TRBV19	TRBJ1-5	CASSISGGPNQPQHF	TGTGCCAGTAGTATTTCGGGGGGGCCCAATCAGCCCCAGCATTTT
TRBD1	.	TRBV2	TRBJ2-6	CASSLGQGGANVLTF	TGTGCCAGCAGTCTGGGACAGGGAGGGGCCAACGTCCTGACTTTC
TRBD1	.	TRBV7-2	TRBJ1-4	CASSLDRGNEKLFF	TGTGCCAGCAGCTTGGACAGGGGTAATGAAAAACTGTTTTTT
TRBD2	.	TRBV19	TRBJ2-1	CASSISGGSAYNEQFF	TGTGCCAGTAGTATCTCGGGAGGGTCCGCCTACAATGAGCAGTTCTTC
.	.	TRBV11-2	TRBJ2-3	CASSLALASSTDTQYF	TGTGCCAGCAGCTTAGCGTTGGCATCTAGCACAGATACGCAGTATTTT
.	.	TRBV28	TRBJ1-5	CASSRTRVRNQPQHF	TGTGCCAGCAGTCGTACTCGGGTGAGGAATCAGCCCCAGCATTTT
TRBD1	once	TRBV28	TRBJ1-1	CASTWTGRLGAFF	TGTGCCAGCACCTGGACAGGGCGCCTGGGTGCTTTCTTT
.	.	TRBV2	TRBJ2-7	CASSEQGTPRF	TGTGCCAGCAGTGAACAGGGAACACCGCGCTTC
TRBD2	.	TRBV19	TRBJ2-3	CASSIEPGQGRFGLAGPHADTQYF	TGTGCCAGTAGTATAGAACCGGGACAGGGTCGTTTCGGACTAGCGGGACCACACGCAGATACGCAGTATTTT
.	.	TRBV2	TRBJ1-5	CASSYNPYSNQPQHF	TGTGCCAGCAGTTATAACCCCTATAGCAATCAGCCCCAGCATTTT
TRBD1	.	TRBV29-1	TRBJ2-1	CSVVGTVASSYNEQFF	TGCAGCGTTGTGGGGACAGTGGCGAGCTCCTACAATGAGCAGTTCTTC
TRBD2	.	TRBV13	TRBJ2-7	CASSFLTGGPREQYF	TGTGCCAGCAGCTTTCTTACGGGAGGGCCCCGCGAGCAGTACTTC
TRBD1	.	TRBV6-6	TRBJ1-4	CASSPDRVKLFF	TGTGCCAGCAGCCCCGACAGGGTCAAACTGTTTTTT
.	.	TRBV4-2	TRBJ1-2	CASSQSSGTSRGLGYTF	TGTGCCAGCAGCCAATCCTCCGGGACTTCCCGTGGACTTGGCTACACCTTC
TRBD2	.	TRBV5-4	TRBJ2-7	CASSLEPSGAYEQYF	TGTGCCAGCAGCTTGGAACCTAGCGGGGCCTACGAGCAGTACTTC
TRBD2	.	TRBV2	TRBJ2-7	CASSELGLGVAGERWQYF	TGTGCCAGCAGTGAGCTGGGACTGGGGGTAGCGGGAGAGAGGTGGCAGTACTTC
.	.	TRBV2	TRBJ1-3	CASRAGPRGNTIYF	TGTGCCAGCAGGGCGGGACCGCGTGGAAACACCATATATTTT
.	.	TRBV21-1	TRBJ1-1	CASSLNARSCGMNTEAFF	TGTGCCAGCAGCCTTAATGCGCGGAGTTGTGGCATGAACACTGAAGCTTTCTTT
TRBD1	.	TRBV15	TRBJ2-1	CATSSSQDRPVDEQFF	TGTGCCACCAGCAGTTCGCAGGACAGGCCCGTGGATGAGCAGTTCTTC
.	.	TRBV7-2	TRBJ2-2	CASSSQEGLGELFF	TGTGCCAGCAGCTCTCAAGAGGGACTGGGGGAGCTGTTTTTT
TRBD1	.	TRBV7-2	TRBJ1-4	CASSPSTGQGAREKLFF	TGTGCCAGCAGCCCTTCGACGGGACAGGGGGCTAGGGAAAAACTGTTTTTT
.	.	TRBV4-1	TRBJ2-5	CASSRIQGRETQYF	TGCGCCAGCAGCCGCATCCAGGGTAGAGAGACCCAGTACTTC
.	.	TRBV18	TRBJ1-6	CASSPQQGDNSPLHF	TGTGCCAGCTCACCCCAACAAGGGGATAATTCACCCCTCCACTTT
TRBD1	.	TRBV29-1	TRBJ2-5	CSVRQGEETQYF	TGCAGCGTTAGACAGGGGGAAGAGACCCAGTACTTC
.	.	TRBV28	TRBJ1-2	CASTLRSGSYGYTF	TGTGCCAGCACCCTTAGGTCAGGTTCTTATGGCTACACCTTC
TRBD1	once	TRBV7-2	TRBJ1-6	CASSHTRQGYNSPLHF	TGTGCCAGCAGCCACACCAGACAGGGGTATAATTCACCCCTCCACTTT
TRBD2	many	TRBV23-1	TRBJ2-1	CASSQSRASGSSYNEQFF	TGCGCCAGCAGTCAATCGAGGGCTAGCGGCAGCTCCTACAATGAGCAGTTCTTC
.	.	TRBV5-1	TRBJ1-4	CASSLDISAEVEKLFF	TGCGCCAGCAGCTTGGATATCAGCGCCGAGGTTGAAAAACTGTTTTTT
TRBD2	.	TRBV5-1	TRBJ2-1	CASSWVSGSLNEQFF	TGCGCCAGCAGCTGGGTCAGCGGGAGTTTAAATGAGCAGTTCTTC
TRBD2	.	TRBV5-1	TRBJ2-1	CASSSGLAASYNEQFF	TGCGCCAGCAGCTCTGGTCTAGCGGCCTCCTACAATGAGCAGTTCTTC
.	once	TRBV5-6	TRBJ1-5	CASSFGQPSLSNQPQHF	TGTGCCAGCAGCTTTGGACAGCCATCCCTTAGCAATCAGCCCCAGCATTTT
TRBD1	.	TRBV14	TRBJ2-1	CASSQGLRGHEQFF	TGTGCCAGCAGCCAAGGCCTCAGGGGGCATGAGCAGTTCTTC
TRBD1	.	TRBV28	TRBJ1-5	CASSDNGQGYQPQHF	TGTGCCAGCAGTGACAACGGACAGGGTTATCAGCCCCAGCATTTT
.	.	TRBV28	TRBJ2-7	CASSYTGQPYEQYF	TGTGCCAGCAGTTACACAGGGCAGCCCTACGAGCAGTACTTC
.	.	TRBV4-3	TRBJ2-1	CASSQVSGIYLHNEQFF	TGCGCCAGCAGCCAGGTTTCAGGGATCTATCTCCACAATGAGCAGTTCTTC
TRBD2	.	TRBV10-2	TRBJ2-2	CASSEEPGLWFSGELFF	TGCGCCAGCAGTGAGGAACCGGGACTATGGTTTTCCGGGGAGCTGTTTTTT